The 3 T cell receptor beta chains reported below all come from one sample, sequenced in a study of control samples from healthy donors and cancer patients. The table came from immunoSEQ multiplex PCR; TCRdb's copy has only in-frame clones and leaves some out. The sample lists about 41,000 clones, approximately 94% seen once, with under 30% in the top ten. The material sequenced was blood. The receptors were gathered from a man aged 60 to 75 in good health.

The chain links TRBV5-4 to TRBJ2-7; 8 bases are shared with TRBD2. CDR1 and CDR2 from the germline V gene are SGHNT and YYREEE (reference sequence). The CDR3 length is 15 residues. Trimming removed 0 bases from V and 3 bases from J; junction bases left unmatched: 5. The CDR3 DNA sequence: TGTGCCAGCAGCTTGGGACTAGCGAAAAGCTACGAGCAGTACTTC. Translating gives CASSLGLAKSYEQYF.

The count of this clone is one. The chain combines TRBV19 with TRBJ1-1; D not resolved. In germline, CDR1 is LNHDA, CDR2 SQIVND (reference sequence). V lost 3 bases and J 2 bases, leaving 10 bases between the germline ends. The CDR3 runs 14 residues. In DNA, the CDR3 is TGTGCCAGTAGTATCGGCCAGTATAACACTGAAGCTTTCTTT. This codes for CASSIGQYNTEAFF.

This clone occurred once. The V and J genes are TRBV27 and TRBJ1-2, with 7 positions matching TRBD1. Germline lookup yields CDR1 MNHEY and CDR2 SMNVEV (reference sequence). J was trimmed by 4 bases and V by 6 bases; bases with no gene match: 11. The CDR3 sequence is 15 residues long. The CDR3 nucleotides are TGTGCCAGCAGGCCAGGGGGGGACATTAGCTATGGCTACACCTTC. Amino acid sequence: CASRPGGDISYGYTF.